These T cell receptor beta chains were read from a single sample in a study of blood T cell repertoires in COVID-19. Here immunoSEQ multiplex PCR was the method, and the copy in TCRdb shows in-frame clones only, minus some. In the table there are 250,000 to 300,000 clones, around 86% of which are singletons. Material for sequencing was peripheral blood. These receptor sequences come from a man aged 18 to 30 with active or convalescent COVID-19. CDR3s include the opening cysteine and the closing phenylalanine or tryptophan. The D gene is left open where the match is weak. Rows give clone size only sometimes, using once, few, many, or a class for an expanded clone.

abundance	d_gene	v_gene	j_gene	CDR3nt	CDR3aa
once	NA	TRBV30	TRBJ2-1	TGTGCCTGGGGGATAGCGGCCTACAATGAGCAGTTCTTC	CAWGIAAYNEQFF
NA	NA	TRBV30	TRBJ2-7	TGTGCCTGGAGCCCCGCCTACGAGCAGTACTTC	CAWSPAYEQYF
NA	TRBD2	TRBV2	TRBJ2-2	TGTGCCAGCAGTAGGGCGGGAGAAGGGGCCGGGGAGCTGTTTTTT	CASSRAGEGAGELFF
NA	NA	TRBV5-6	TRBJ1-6	TGTGCCAGCAGCTTGGCGGGGGAAATGGAGTCACCCCTCCACTTT	CASSLAGEMESPLHF
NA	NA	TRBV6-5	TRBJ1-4	TGTGCCAGCAGGAGGACAGATGAAAAACTGTTTTTT	CASRRTDEKLFF
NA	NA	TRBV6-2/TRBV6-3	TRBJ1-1	TGTGCCAGCAGCCTCACACGGAACACTGAAGCTTTCTTT	CASSLTRNTEAFF
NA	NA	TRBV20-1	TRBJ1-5	TGCAGTGCCCTCGGATCGGGGCCCCAGCATTTT	CSALGSGPQHF
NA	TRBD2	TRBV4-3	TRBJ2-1	TGCGCCAGCAGTCTTCTTGCCGGGACTAGCAGATACAATGAGCAGTTCTTC	CASSLLAGTSRYNEQFF
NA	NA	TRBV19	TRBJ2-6	TGTGCCAGTAGTCACAGGAGAGGGGCCAACGTCCTGACTTTC	CASSHRRGANVLTF
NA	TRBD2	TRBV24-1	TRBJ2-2	TGTGCCACCAGTGATTGGACTAGCGTCCATGGGGAGCTGTTTTTT	CATSDWTSVHGELFF
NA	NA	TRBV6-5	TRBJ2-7	TGTGCCAGCCTGGAGAGTGCAGCCCCTCACTACGAGCAGTACTTC	CASLESAAPHYEQYF
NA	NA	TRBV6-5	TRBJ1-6	TGTGCCAGCAGTTACCAGCAGGGATATAATTCACCCCTCCACTTT	CASSYQQGYNSPLHF
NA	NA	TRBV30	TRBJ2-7	TGTGCCTGGAGTCGTGCGGGGATCGAGCAGTACTTC	CAWSRAGIEQYF
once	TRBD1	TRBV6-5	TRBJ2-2	TGTGCCAGTAGGGACAGGGGATCCGGGGAGCTGTTTTTT	CASRDRGSGELFF
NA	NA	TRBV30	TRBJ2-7	TGTGCCTGGAGTGAGGAGACTACTTACTACGAGCAGTACTTC	CAWSEETTYYEQYF